This T cell receptor (beta chain) was recovered during a study of neoadjuvant nivolumab and ipilimumab in lung cancer. General study findings and limits: Resected tumors had greater TCR richness and clonality than uninvolved lung. Resected-tumor TCR richness correlated positively with pretherapy blood richness. Pathologic regression was not significantly tied to TCR clonality.

Worth noting for this clone: The antigen is undetermined.

The germline gives CDR1 MNHEY, CDR2 SMNVEV (reference sequence). The CDR3 loop spans 13 amino acids. V lost 3 bases, J lost 3 bases, and 6 bases lay in between. TCRdb's table, derived via immunoSEQ multiplex PCR, lists solely in-frame clones and lacks some. The data show about 7,000 clones, roughly 88% seen once. The sample in question was tumor tissue, obtained after neoadjuvant nivolumab, alone or with ipilimumab, at or shortly before surgery. The sequence came from an adult with non-small cell lung cancer. The chain uses TRBV27 and TRBJ2-1; D remains unclear. The CDR3 sequence: CASSLTHYNEQFF. The DNA for the CDR3 is TGTGCCAGCAGTTTGACCCACTACAATGAGCAGTTCTTC.